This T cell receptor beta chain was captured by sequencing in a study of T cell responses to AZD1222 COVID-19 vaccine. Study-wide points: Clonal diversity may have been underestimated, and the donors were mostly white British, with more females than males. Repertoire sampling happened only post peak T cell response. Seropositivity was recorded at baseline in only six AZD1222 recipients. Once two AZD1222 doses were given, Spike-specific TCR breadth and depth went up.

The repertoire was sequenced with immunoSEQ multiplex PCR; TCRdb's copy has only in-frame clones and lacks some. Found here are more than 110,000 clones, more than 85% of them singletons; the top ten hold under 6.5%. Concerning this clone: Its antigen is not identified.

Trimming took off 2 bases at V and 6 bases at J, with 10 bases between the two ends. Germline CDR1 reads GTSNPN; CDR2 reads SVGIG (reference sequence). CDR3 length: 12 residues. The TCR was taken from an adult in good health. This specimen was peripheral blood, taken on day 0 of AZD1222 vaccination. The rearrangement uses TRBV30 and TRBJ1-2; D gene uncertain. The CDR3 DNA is TGTGCCTGGAGTACCTCCCAGGATGGCTACACCTTC. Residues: CAWSTSQDGYTF.